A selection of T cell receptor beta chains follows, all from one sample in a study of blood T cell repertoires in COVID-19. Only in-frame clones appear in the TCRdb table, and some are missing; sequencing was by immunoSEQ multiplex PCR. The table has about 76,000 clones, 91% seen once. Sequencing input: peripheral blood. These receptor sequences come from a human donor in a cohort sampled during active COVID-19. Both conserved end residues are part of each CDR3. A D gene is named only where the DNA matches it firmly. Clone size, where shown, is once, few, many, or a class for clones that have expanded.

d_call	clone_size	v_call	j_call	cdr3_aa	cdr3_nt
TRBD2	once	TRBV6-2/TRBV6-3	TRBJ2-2	CASSPGVLAGRNTGELFF	TGTGCCAGCAGCCCGGGGGTACTAGCGGGGAGGAACACCGGGGAGCTGTTTTTT
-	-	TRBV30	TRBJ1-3	CAWRWGRGLFSGNTIYF	TGTGCCTGGAGATGGGGCAGGGGCCTCTTCTCTGGAAACACCATATATTTT
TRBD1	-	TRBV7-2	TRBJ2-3	CASSSHRGSTDTQYF	TGTGCCAGCAGCTCCCACAGGGGGAGCACAGATACGCAGTATTTT
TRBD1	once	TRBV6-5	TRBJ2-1	CASSRQGANEQFF	TGTGCCAGCAGTAGACAGGGGGCCAATGAGCAGTTCTTC
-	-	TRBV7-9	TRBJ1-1	CASTPSSNTEAFF	TGTGCCAGCACCCCGAGCTCGAACACTGAAGCTTTCTTT
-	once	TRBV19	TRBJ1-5	CASSSRQANSNQPQHF	TGTGCCAGTAGTAGCCGACAGGCAAATAGCAATCAGCCCCAGCATTTT
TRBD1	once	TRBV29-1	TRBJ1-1	CSAPGPGGTEAFF	TGCAGCGCCCCTGGGCCAGGGGGCACTGAAGCTTTCTTT
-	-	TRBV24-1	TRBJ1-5	CATSDSVSNQPQHF	TGTGCCACCAGTGACTCCGTTAGCAATCAGCCCCAGCATTTT
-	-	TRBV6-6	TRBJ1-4	CASRPEGLGSEKLFF	TGTGCCAGCAGGCCCGAGGGTCTAGGCAGCGAAAAACTGTTTTTT
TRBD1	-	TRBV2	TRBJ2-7	CASSQLGQSYEQYF	TGTGCCAGCAGTCAATTGGGACAGTCCTACGAGCAGTACTTC
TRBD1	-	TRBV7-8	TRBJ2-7	CASRGYRGPNEQYF	TGTGCCAGCAGGGGATACAGGGGGCCTAACGAGCAGTACTTC
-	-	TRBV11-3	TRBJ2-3	CASSLQDTDTQYF	TGTGCCAGCAGCCTTCAGGACACAGATACGCAGTATTTT
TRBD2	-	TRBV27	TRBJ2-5	CASSLGTSGPRETQYF	TGTGCCAGCAGTTTGGGGACTAGCGGACCCCGGGAGACCCAGTACTTC
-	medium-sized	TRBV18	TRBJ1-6	CASSPLQGDSPLHF	TGTGCCAGCTCACCATTACAGGGTGATTCACCCCTCCACTTT
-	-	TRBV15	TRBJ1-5	CATSRDQAVGNQPQHF	TGTGCCACCAGCAGAGACCAGGCAGTCGGCAATCAGCCCCAGCATTTT
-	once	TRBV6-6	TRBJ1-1	CASSYGGMNTEAFF	TGTGCCAGCAGTTACGGGGGGATGAACACTGAAGCTTTCTTT
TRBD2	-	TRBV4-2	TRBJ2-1	CASSHTSGGHYNEQFF	TGTGCCAGCAGCCACACTAGCGGGGGCCATTACAATGAGCAGTTCTTC
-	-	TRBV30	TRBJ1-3	CAWRGQGISGNTIYF	TGTGCCTGGAGAGGGCAGGGGATTTCGGGAAACACCATATATTTT
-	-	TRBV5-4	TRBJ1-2	CASSLASGGLYGYTF	TGTGCCAGCAGCTTGGCCTCGGGGGGTCTATATGGCTACACCTTC
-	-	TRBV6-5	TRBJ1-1	CASSYSAVNTEAFF	TGTGCCAGCAGTTACTCGGCGGTGAACACTGAAGCTTTCTTT
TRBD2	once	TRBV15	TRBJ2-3	CATSRDPGGVTDTQYF	TGTGCCACCAGCAGAGATCCCGGGGGGGTCACAGATACGCAGTATTTT
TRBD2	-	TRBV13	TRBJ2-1	CASSLGLAGGRYNEQFF	TGTGCCAGCAGCTTAGGGCTAGCGGGGGGAAGGTACAATGAGCAGTTCTTC